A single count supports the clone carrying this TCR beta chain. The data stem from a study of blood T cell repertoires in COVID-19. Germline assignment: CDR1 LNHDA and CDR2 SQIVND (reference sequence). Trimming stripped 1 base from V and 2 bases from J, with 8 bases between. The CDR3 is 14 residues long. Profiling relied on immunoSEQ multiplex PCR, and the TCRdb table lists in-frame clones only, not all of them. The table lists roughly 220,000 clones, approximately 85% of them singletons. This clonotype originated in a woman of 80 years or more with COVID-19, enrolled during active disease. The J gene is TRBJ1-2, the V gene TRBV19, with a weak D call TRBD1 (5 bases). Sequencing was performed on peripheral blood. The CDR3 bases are TGTGCCAGTAGTATAGGGAGGGGCAACTATGGCTACACCTTC. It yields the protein CASSIGRGNYGYTF.